This is a list of T cell receptor beta chains from one sample in a study of spatial heterogeneity in lung cancer. TCRdb independently ran MiXCR on the 5' RACE reads; one entry per CDR3 protein. The profile shows over 40,000 distinct CDR3 sequences, roughly 10% of them singletons. The input for sequencing was PBMCs, taken at follow-up. The receptor set was obtained from a male donor with early-stage non-small cell lung cancer. The CDR3 runs from the conserved cysteine through the conserved F or W. Each record gives: CDR3 length, V gene, J gene, D gene, clone size, CDR3 DNA, CDR3 protein. A D gene is named only where the DNA matches it firmly. Expanded clones get a size class; other rows say once, few or many, or leave the size out.

>15|TRBV29-1|TRBJ2-7|TRBD2|many
TGCAGCGTTCCTACCGAGGGAGGGGACTCCTACGAGCAGTACTTC
CSVPTEGGDSYEQYF
>13|TRBV7-3|TRBJ2-3|NA|few
TGTGCCAGCAGCTATCAAGGCACAGATACGCAGTATTTT
CASSYQGTDTQYF
>14|TRBV7-9|TRBJ1-6|NA|many
TGTGCCAGCAGAGATAGGGGGGGTAATTCACCCCTCCACTTT
CASRDRGGNSPLHF
>14|TRBV21-1|TRBJ1-5|NA|NA
TGTACCAGCAGAGAAAGGGGCCCTCGTCAGCCCCAGCATTTT
CTSRERGPRQPQHF
>12|TRBV12-3/TRBV12-4|TRBJ2-5|NA|many
TGTGCCAGCAGCCCGACTCCGCGGACCCAGTACTTC
CASSPTPRTQYF
>15|TRBV11-2|TRBJ2-5|NA|few
TGTGCCAGCAGCTTAGGAGGCTTCGGGGGTGGGACCCAGTACTTC
CASSLGGFGGGTQYF
>14|TRBV7-9|TRBJ1-4|NA|many
TGTGCCAGCAGCTTAGGAGGGATCGGGCAAAAACTGTTTTTT
CASSLGGIGQKLFF
>11|TRBV5-1|TRBJ2-7|NA|NA
TGCGCCAGCAGCTCTGCAGTCGAGCAGTACTTC
CASSSAVEQYF
>17|TRBV4-3|TRBJ2-3|NA|NA
TGCGCCAGCAGCCAAGATTATGTAGCTGGGGCCTCAGATACGCAGTATTTT
CASSQDYVAGASDTQYF
>13|TRBV4-3|TRBJ2-3|NA|many
TGCGCCAGCAGCTACCTTCTCACAGATACGCAGTATTTT
CASSYLLTDTQYF
>13|TRBV6-4|TRBJ1-2|NA|many
TGTGCCAGCAGTGACTCGGGAGGGGCTGGCTACACCTTC
CASSDSGGAGYTF
>12|TRBV29-1|TRBJ2-7|NA|NA
TGCAGCGCAAATTCACGCTCCTACGAGCAGTACTTC
CSANSRSYEQYF
>15|TRBV9|TRBJ2-3|TRBD2|NA
TGTGCCAGCAGCGTAGGGGGACTAGGCACAGATACGCAGTATTTT
CASSVGGLGTDTQYF
>13|TRBV11-3|TRBJ2-3|NA|many
TGTGCCAGCAGCTTATCACTCTCAGATACGCAGTATTTT
CASSLSLSDTQYF
>12|TRBV29-1|TRBJ1-1|NA|many
TGCAGCGCTGAACAGGAGAACACTGAAGCTTTCTTT
CSAEQENTEAFF
>13|TRBV11-2|TRBJ2-7|NA|many
TGTGCCAGCAGCCTAATGGCCTCCTACGAGCAGTACTTC
CASSLMASYEQYF
>21|TRBV4-2|TRBJ2-7|TRBD1|many
TGTGCCAGCAGCCAATTTACAGGGGGCTCATCTTCTTTCACCTTTCCCTACGAGCAGTACTTC
CASSQFTGGSSSFTFPYEQYF
>17|TRBV20-1|TRBJ2-7|TRBD2|many
TGCAGTGCTAGAGGGCCTAGCGGGAGGGCCCCCTCCTACGAGCAGTACTTC
CSARGPSGRAPSYEQYF
>19|TRBV29-1|TRBJ2-1|TRBD1|NA
TGCAGTGCCAACACCCGGGACAGGGACCGTCCGCGGTCCTACAATGAGCAGTTCTTC
CSANTRDRDRPRSYNEQFF